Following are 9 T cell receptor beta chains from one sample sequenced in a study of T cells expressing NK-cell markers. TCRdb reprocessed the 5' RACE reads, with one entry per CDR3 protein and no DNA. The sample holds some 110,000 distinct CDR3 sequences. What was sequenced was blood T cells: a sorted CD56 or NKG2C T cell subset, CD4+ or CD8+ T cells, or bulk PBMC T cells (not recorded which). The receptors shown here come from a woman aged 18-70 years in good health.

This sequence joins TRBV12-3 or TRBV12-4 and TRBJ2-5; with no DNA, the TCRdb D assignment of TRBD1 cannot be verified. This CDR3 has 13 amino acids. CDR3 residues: CASSLSKQETQYF.

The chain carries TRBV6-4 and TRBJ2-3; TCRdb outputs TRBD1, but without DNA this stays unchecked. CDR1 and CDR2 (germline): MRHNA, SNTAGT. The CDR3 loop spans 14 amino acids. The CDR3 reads CASSDVGGADTQYF.

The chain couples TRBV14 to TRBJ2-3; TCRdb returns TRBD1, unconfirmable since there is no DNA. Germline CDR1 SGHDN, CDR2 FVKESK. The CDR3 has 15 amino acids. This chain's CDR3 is CASSPGGTSTDTQYF.

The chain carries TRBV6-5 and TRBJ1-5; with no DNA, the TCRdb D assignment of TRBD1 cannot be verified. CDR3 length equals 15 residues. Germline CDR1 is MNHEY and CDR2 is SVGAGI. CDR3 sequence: CASSLRGISNQPQHF.

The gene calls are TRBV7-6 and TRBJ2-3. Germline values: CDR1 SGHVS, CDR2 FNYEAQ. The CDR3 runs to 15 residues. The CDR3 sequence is CASSLENGPTDTQYF. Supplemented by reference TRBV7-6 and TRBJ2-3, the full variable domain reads GAGVSQSPRYKVTKRGQDVALRCDPISGHVSLYWYRQALGQGPEFLTYFNYEAQQDKSGLPNDRFSAERPEGSISTLTIQRTEQRDSAMYRCASSLENGPTDTQYFGPGTRLTVL.

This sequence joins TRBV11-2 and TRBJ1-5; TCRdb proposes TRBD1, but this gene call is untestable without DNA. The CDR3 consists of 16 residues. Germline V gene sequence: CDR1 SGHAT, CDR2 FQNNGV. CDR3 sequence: CASSLGWTGTDQPQHF.

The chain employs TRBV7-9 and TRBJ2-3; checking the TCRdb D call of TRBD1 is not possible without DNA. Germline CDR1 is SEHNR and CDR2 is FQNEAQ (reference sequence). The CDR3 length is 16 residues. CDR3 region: CASSLPPTPSRNTQYF.

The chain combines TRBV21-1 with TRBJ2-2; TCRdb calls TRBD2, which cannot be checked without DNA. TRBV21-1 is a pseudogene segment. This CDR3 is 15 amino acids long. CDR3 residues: CASSKVRVNTGELFF.

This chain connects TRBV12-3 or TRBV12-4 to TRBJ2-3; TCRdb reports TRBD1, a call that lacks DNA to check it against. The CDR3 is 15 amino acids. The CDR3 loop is CASSMGAFGTDTQYF.